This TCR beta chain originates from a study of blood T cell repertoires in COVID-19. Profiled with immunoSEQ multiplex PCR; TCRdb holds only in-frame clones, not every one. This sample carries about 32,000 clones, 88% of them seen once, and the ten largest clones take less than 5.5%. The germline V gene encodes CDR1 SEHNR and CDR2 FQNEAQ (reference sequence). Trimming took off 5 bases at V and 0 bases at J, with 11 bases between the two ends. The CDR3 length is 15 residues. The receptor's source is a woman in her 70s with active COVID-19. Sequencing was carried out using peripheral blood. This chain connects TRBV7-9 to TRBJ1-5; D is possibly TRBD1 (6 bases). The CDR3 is CASSQGTSSNQPQHF. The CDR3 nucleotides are TGTGCCAGCAGCCAAGGGACATCTAGCAATCAGCCCCAGCATTTT.